The sequence of this T cell receptor beta chain was determined in a study of T cell responses to AZD1222 COVID-19 vaccine. Points from the study as a whole: It was only after the peak T cell response that any repertoires were sampled. Receipt of two AZD1222 doses was followed by a rise in Spike-specific TCR breadth and depth. Among those given AZD1222, only six were seropositive at baseline. Most donors were white British, females outnumbered males, and clonal diversity was possibly underestimated.

For this clone: Its antigen is currently unknown.

The germline V gene encodes CDR1 SGHTA and CDR2 FQGNSA. Trimming pared 2 bases from V and 4 bases from J, leaving 22 bases between. The CDR3 spans 18 residues. TCRdb's table, derived via immunoSEQ multiplex PCR, lists solely in-frame clones and lacks some. Of under 130,000 clones listed, about 81% are singletons. The sequenced sample was peripheral blood, obtained on day 0 of AZD1222 vaccination. The sequence derives from an adult in good health. This chain uses TRBV7-2 with TRBJ2-3; the D gene is possibly TRBD2 (6 bases). CDR3 sequence reads: CASSLPLGGPVTADTQYF. CDR3 in DNA: TGTGCCAGCAGCTTACCACTCGGGGGACCGGTCACGGCAGATACGCAGTATTTT.